Shown below are 15 T cell receptor beta chains from a single sample sequenced in a study of Ad26.COV2.S vaccination and SARS-CoV-2 variants. The table came from immunoSEQ multiplex PCR; TCRdb's copy has only in-frame clones and leaves some out. The sample gives about 680,000 clones, 70% to 90% of which show up once; over 1.3% is in the top ten. Noted treatment: about 20 received Ad26.COV2.S at low or high dose, single or two shots; roughly 5 received placebo; per-sample allocation not given. Day 63 after the first injection of vaccine or placebo was the sampling time. Sequencing was performed on peripheral blood, taken in a trial of Ad26.COV2.S vaccine versus placebo. These receptors all come from a person between 18 and 60 years old who received the Ad26.COV2.S COVID-19 vaccine or a placebo.

V is TRBV24-1 and J is TRBJ1-2; D gene uncertain. The germline V and J ends were trimmed by 4 bases and 5 bases, with 10 bases remaining between them. The CDR3 consists of 13 residues. Looked up from germline, CDR1 is KGHDR and CDR2 is SFDVKD. The CDR3 reads CATSDSTDYGYTF. The CDR3, as DNA: TGTGCCACCAGTGACAGCACAGATTATGGCTACACCTTC.

This CDR3 is CASSDPGTGLYEQYF. For the CDR3, the DNA is TGTGCCAGCAGTGACCCCGGGACAGGGCTCTACGAGCAGTACTTC. This sequence joins TRBV6-1 and TRBJ2-7, with 9 bases identical to TRBD1. CDR1 MNHNS and CDR2 SASEGT come from the germline V gene. The CDR3 loop spans 15 amino acids. J gave up 3 bases and V 3 bases, and 6 bases lay outside the gene matches.

V is TRBV6-1 and J is TRBJ2-7; the D gene could be TRBD1 or TRBD2 (7 bases each). This CDR3 region has 15 residues. The germline V gene encodes CDR1 MNHNS and CDR2 SASEGT. Trimming took off 3 bases at V and 1 base at J, with 13 bases between the two ends. The CDR3 protein is CASSEGRGPSYEQYF. CDR3 nucleotide sequence: TGTGCCAGCAGTGAGGGGAGGGGGCCGTCCTACGAGCAGTACTTC.

The chain recombines TRBV24-1 with TRBJ2-1, with 10 bases matching TRBD2. V was pared by 6 bases and J by 7 bases, with 11 bases of the junction left unmatched. CDR1 KGHDR and CDR2 SFDVKD come from the germline V gene. CDR3 length: 16 amino acids. The CDR3, as DNA: TGTGCCACCAGTCCTCGAAATAGCGGGGGGTGGAATGAGCAGTTCTTC. This translates into CATSPRNSGGWNEQFF.

The rearrangement links TRBV6-4 to TRBJ1-5, with unresolved D. V lost 1 base to trimming and J lost 0 bases, with 4 bases between them. Germline CDR1 reads MRHNA; CDR2 reads SNTAGT. CDR3 length equals 14 residues. This chain's CDR3 is CASSDYYSNQPQHF. CDR3 DNA sequence: TGTGCCAGCAGTGACTACTATAGCAATCAGCCCCAGCATTTT.

The chain employs TRBV7-9 and TRBJ2-4; no definite D call. Germline-derived CDR1 and CDR2 are SEHNR and FQNEAQ (reference sequence). CDR3 length equals 11 residues. V was trimmed by 6 bases and J by 7 bases, leaving 7 bases between them. CDR3 in amino acids: CASSTTNIQYF. CDR3 sequence (DNA): TGTGCCAGCAGTACGACTAACATTCAGTACTTC.

This chain uses TRBV7-2 with TRBJ2-7; the D call may be TRBD1 or TRBD2 (5 bases each). Trimming stripped 7 bases from V and 2 bases from J, with 18 bases between. There are 15 residues in the CDR3. Germline values: CDR1 SGHTA, CDR2 FQGNSA. The CDR3 DNA reads TGTGCCAGCAAAACGATCGGGACCACAACCTACGAGCAGTACTTC. As protein: CASKTIGTTTYEQYF.

J is TRBJ1-4 and V is TRBV7-8; 12 nucleotides align to TRBD1. Per the germline V gene, CDR1 is SGHVS and CDR2 is FQNEAQ. The V segment lost 5 bases and the J segment 0 bases; nucleotides outside the gene matches: 10. This CDR3 region has 19 residues. In nucleotides, the CDR3 is TGTGCCAGCAGCATACGCACCGGGACAGGGGGCTCAACTAATGAAAAACTGTTTTTT. It yields the protein CASSIRTGTGGSTNEKLFF. The full variable domain, completed using reference TRBV7-8 and TRBJ1-4, is GAGVSQSPRYKVAKRGQDVALRCDPISGHVSLFWYQQALGQGPEFLTYFQNEAQLDKSGLPSDRFFAERPEGSVSTLKIQRTQQEDSAVYLCASSIRTGTGGSTNEKLFFGSGTQLSVL.

This clone was seen only a few times. The chain carries TRBV3-1 (or the pseudogene TRBV3-2) and TRBJ1-5; no firm D call. Trimming took 4 bases from V and 0 from J, leaving 7 bases between them. This CDR3 is built from 14 residues. Per germline, CDR1 LGHDT and CDR2 YNNKEL (reference sequence). For the CDR3, the DNA is TGTGCCAGCAGCCTACGAAATAGCAATCAGCCCCAGCATTTT. It encodes CASSLRNSNQPQHF.

The chain uses TRBV14 and TRBJ1-2; TRBD1 aligns across 8 bases. This CDR3 comprises 14 residues. Germline V CDR1 and CDR2: SGHDN, FVKESK. V gave up 5 bases and J gave up 4 bases; unmatched junction bases: 6. In DNA, the CDR3 is TGTGCCAGCAGCAGACAGGGGTGGACCTATGGCTACACCTTC. Translating it yields CASSRQGWTYGYTF.

This clone was picked up one time. The chain is built from TRBV9 and TRBJ2-5, with D tentatively TRBD1 or TRBD2 (5 bases each). CDR1 SGDLS and CDR2 YYNGEE come from the germline V gene. The CDR3 is made up of 15 amino acids. V lost 6 bases and J lost 3, with 18 bases in between. The CDR3 here is CASTLGSRGEETQYF. In nucleotides, the CDR3 is TGTGCCAGCACCTTAGGGTCAAGGGGAGAAGAGACCCAGTACTTC. The entire variable domain, with the rest obtained from reference TRBV9 and TRBJ2-5, is as follows: DSGVTQTPKHLITATGQRVTLRCSPRSGDLSVYWYQQSLDQGLQFLIQYYNGEERAKGNILERFSAQQFPDLHSELNLSSLELGDSALYFCASTLGSRGEETQYFGPGTRLLVL.

This clone was found once. This chain uses TRBV7-9 with TRBJ1-1; no clear D gene. This CDR3 spans 15 amino acids. Trimming removed 1 base from V and 1 base from J, with 10 bases in between. The germline CDR1 and CDR2 sequences are SEHNR and FQNEAQ (reference sequence). The CDR3 sequence: CASSLGRWGNTEAFF. Written as DNA, the CDR3 is TGTGCCAGCAGCTTAGGTCGGTGGGGGAACACTGAAGCTTTCTTT. The full variable domain, with the rest looked up from reference TRBV7-9 and TRBJ1-1, is DTGVSQNPRHKITKRGQNVTFRCDPISEHNRLYWYRQTLGQGPEFLTYFQNEAQLEKSRLLSDRFSAERPKGSFSTLEIQRTEQGDSAMYLCASSLGRWGNTEAFFGQGTRLTVV.

This chain uses TRBV30 with TRBJ2-6; unclear D gene. Deletions cut 5 bases from V and 0 bases from J, with 8 bases between. CDR1 and CDR2 (germline): GTSNPN, SVGIG (reference sequence). The CDR3 has 14 residues. The CDR3 DNA follows: TGTGCCTGGGACACAGTCTCTGGGGCCAACGTCCTGACTTTC. Translation gives CAWDTVSGANVLTF.

The gene calls are TRBV5-8 and TRBJ2-6, with a possible D match to TRBD1 (5 bases). Germline V gene data show CDR1 as SGHTS and CDR2 as YDEGEE. The V and J ends lost 4 bases and 2 bases respectively, with 10 bases between them. The CDR3 runs to 15 residues. The CDR3 here is CASSIQGTGANVLTF. The CDR3 bases are TGTGCCAGCAGCATCCAGGGCACTGGGGCCAACGTCCTGACTTTC.

V usage is TRBV5-6 and J usage is TRBJ2-7; D is possibly TRBD2 (6 bases). The length of the CDR3 is 14 residues. Trimming removed 4 bases from V and 5 bases from J, with 16 bases in between. Germline V lookup: CDR1 SGHDT, CDR2 YYEEEE. The DNA for the CDR3 is TGTGCCAGCAGCGGGGACTCTAGGCTCCACGAGCAGTACTTC. Protein product: CASSGDSRLHEQYF.